The text below deals with one T cell receptor beta chain. Its antigen is not known. The sample belongs to a study of response to subunit inactivated influenza vaccine. Study-wide findings and caveats: Few new T cells, the authors suggested, are recruited by each seasonal influenza vaccination.

This CDR3 spans 15 amino acids. Germline V gives CDR1 SEHNR, CDR2 FQNEAQ (reference sequence). With 5 bases removed from V and 2 bases from J, the gap between germline ends came to 12 bases. TCRdb re-derived calls from the RT-PCR reads in MiXCR, one entry per CDR3 protein. The repertoire includes more than 400,000 distinct CDR3 sequences, approximately 10% of them detected once, and approximately 12% sits in the top ten. The sample in question was PBMCs from blood, obtained about 6 weeks after vaccination. The sequence was obtained from a man aged 45-65 years who received an inactivated influenza vaccine. This chain connects TRBV7-9 to TRBJ2-2; maybe TRBD2 (5 bases). Here the CDR3 reads CASSRTALNTGELFF. CDR3 DNA sequence: TGTGCCAGCAGCCGGACTGCCTTAAACACCGGGGAGCTGTTTTTT.